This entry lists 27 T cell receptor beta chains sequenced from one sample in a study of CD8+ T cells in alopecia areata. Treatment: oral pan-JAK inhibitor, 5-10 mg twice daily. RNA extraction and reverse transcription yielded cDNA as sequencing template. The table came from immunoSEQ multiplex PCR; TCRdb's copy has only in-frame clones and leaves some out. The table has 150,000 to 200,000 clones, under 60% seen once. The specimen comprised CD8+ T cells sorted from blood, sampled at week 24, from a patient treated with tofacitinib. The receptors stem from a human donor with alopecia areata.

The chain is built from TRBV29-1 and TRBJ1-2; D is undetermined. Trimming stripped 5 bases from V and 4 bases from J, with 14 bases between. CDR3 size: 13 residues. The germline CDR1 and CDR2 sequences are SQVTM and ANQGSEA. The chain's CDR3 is CSVRSQPFYGYTF. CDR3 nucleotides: TGCAGCGTTAGAAGTCAACCCTTCTATGGCTACACCTTC.

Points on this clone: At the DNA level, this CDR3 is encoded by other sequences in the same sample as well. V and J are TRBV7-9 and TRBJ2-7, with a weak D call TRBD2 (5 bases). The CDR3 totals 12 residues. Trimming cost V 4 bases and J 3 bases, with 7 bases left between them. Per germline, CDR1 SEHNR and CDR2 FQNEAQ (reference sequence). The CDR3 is CASSSRDYEQYF. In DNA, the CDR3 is TGTGCCAGCAGCTCCCGGGACTACGAGCAGTACTTC.

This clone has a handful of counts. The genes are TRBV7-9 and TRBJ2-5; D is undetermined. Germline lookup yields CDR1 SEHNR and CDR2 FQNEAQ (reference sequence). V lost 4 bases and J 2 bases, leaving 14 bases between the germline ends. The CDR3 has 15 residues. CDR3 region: CASSSVMSLQETQYF. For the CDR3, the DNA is TGTGCCAGCAGCTCCGTAATGAGCTTACAAGAGACCCAGTACTTC.

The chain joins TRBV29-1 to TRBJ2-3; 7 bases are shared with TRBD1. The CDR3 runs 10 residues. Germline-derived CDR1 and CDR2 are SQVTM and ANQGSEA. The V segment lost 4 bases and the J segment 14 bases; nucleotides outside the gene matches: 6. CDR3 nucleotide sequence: TGCAGCGTTGTGAGGGGGCGAGGGTATTTT. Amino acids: CSVVRGRGYF.

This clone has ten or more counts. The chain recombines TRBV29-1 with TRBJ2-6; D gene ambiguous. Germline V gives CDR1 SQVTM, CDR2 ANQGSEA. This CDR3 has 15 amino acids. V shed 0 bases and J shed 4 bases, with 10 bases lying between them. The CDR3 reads CSVEDPGWGANVLTF. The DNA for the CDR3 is TGCAGCGTTGAAGATCCCGGGTGGGGGGCCAACGTCCTGACTTTC.

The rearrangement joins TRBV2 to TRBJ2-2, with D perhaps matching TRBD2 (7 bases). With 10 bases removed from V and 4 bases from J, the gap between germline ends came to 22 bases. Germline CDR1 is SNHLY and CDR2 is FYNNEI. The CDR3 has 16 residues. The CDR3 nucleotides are TGTGCCATCTTTTTAGGGGGTTCTAGCGGCACCGGGGAGCTGTTTTTT. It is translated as CAIFLGGSSGTGELFF.

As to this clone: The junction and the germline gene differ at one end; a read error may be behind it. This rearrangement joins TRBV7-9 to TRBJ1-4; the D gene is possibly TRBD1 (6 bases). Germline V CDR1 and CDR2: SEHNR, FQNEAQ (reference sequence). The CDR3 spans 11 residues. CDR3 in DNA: TGTGCCAGCAGCTTACTCGGGACAACGGTTTTT. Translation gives CASSLLGTTVF.

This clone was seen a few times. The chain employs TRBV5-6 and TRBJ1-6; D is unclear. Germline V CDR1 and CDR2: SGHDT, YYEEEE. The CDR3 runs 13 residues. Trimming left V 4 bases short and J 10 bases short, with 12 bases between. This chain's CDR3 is CASSLGVYSPLHF. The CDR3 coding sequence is TGTGCCAGCAGCCTGGGAGTCTACTCACCCCTCCACTTT.

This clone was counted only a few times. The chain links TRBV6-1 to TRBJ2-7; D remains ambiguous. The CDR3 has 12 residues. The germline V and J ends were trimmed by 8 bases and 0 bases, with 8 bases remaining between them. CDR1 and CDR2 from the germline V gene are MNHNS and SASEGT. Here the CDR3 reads CASAKSSYEQYF. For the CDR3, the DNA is TGTGCCAGCGCGAAAAGCTCCTACGAGCAGTACTTC.

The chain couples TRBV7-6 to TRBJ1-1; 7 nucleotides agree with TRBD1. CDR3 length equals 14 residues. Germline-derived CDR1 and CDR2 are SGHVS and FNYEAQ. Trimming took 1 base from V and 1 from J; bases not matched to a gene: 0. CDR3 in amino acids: CASSLGTGNTEAFF. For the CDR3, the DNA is TGTGCCAGCAGCTTAGGGACAGGGAACACTGAAGCTTTCTTT. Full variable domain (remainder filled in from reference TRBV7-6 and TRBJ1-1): GAGVSQSPRYKVTKRGQDVALRCDPISGHVSLYWYRQALGQGPEFLTYFNYEAQQDKSGLPNDRFSAERPEGSISTLTIQRTEQRDSAMYRCASSLGTGNTEAFFGQGTRLTVV.

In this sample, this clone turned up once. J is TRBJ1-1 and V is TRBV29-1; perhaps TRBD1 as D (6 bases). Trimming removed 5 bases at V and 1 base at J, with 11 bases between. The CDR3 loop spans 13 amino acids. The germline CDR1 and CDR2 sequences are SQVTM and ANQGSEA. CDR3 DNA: TGCAGCGTTCCCCAGGGGACGAACACTGAAGCTTTCTTT. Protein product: CSVPQGTNTEAFF.

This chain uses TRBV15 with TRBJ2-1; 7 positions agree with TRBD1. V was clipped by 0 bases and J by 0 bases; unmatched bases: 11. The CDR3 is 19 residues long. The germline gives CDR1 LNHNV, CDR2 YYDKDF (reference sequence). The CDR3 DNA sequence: TGTGCCACCAGCAGAGATCTATTCCGACAGGGCAGCTCCTACAATGAGCAGTTCTTC. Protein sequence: CATSRDLFRQGSSYNEQFF.

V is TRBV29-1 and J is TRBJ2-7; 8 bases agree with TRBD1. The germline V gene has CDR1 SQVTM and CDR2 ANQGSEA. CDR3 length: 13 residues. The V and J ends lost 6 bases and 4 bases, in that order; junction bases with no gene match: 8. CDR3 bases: TGCAGCGTCGAGACAGGGGTTTTTTACGAGCAGTACTTC. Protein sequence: CSVETGVFYEQYF.

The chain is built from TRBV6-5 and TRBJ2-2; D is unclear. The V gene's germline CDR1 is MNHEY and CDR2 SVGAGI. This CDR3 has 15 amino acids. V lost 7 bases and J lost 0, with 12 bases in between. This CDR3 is CASILKSANTGELFF. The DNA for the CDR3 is TGTGCCAGCATCCTCAAGAGCGCGAACACCGGGGAGCTGTTTTTT.

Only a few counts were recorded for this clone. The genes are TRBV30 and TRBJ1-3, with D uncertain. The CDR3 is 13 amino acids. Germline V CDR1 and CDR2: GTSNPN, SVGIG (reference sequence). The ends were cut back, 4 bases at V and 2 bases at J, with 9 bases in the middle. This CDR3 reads CAWKSGPGNTIYF. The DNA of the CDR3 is TGTGCCTGGAAGTCGGGCCCTGGAAACACCATATATTTT.

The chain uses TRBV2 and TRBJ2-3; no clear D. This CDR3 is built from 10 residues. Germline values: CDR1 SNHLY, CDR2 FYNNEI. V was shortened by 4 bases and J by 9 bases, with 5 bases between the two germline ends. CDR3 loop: CASSGRTQYF. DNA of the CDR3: TGTGCCAGCAGTGGTCGGACGCAGTATTTT. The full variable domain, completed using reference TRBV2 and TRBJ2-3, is EPEVTQTPSHQVTQMGQEVILRCVPISNHLYFYWYRQILGQKVEFLVSFYNNEISEKSEIFDDQFSVERPDGSNFTLKIRSTKLEDSAMYFCASSGRTQYFGPGTRLTVL.

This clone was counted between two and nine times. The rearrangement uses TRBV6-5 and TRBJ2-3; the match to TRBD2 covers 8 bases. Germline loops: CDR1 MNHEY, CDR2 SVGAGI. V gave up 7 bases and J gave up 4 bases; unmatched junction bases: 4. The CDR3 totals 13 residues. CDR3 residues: CASTSGGSDTQYF. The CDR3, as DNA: TGTGCCAGCACCTCGGGGGGGTCAGATACGCAGTATTTT.

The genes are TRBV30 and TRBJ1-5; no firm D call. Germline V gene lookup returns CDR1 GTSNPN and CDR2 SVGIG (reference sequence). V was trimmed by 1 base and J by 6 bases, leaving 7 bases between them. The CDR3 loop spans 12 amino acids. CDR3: CAWSDGTQPQHF. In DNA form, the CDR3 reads TGTGCCTGGAGTGACGGTACTCAGCCCCAGCATTTT. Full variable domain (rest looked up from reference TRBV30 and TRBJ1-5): SQTIHQWPATLVQPVGSPLSLECTVEGTSNPNLYWYRQAAGRGLQLLFYSVGIGQISSEVPQNLSASRPQDRQFILSSKKLLLSDSGFYLCAWSDGTQPQHFGDGTRLSIL.

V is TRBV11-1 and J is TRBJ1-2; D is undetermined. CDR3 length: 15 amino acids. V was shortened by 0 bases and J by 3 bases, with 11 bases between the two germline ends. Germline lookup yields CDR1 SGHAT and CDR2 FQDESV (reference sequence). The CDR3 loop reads CASSLALTVHYGYTF. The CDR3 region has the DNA TGTGCCAGCAGCTTAGCGCTGACCGTACACTATGGCTACACCTTC.

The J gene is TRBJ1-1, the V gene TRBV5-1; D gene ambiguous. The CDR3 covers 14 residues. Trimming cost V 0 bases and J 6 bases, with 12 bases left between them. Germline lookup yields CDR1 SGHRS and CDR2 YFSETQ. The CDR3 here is CASSLDGSGPEAFF. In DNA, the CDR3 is TGCGCCAGCAGCTTGGACGGGTCCGGCCCTGAAGCTTTCTTT.

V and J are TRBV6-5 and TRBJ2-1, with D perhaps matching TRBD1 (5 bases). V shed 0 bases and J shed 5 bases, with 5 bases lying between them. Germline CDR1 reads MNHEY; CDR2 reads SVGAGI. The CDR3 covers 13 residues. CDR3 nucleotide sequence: TGTGCCAGCAGTTACTCGACAGACAATGAGCAGTTCTTC. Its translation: CASSYSTDNEQFF.

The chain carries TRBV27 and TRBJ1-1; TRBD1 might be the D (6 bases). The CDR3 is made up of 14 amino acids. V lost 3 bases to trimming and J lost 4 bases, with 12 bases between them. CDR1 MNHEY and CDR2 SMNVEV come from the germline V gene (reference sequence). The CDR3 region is CASSLTGGLTEAFF. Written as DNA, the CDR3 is TGTGCCAGCAGTTTGACAGGCGGCCTCACTGAAGCTTTCTTT.

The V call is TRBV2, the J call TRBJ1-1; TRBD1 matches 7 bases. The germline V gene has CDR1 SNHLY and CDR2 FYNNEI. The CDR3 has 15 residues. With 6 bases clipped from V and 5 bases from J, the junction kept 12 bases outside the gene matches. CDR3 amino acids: CASRDATGFSTEAFF. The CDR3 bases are TGTGCCAGCAGAGATGCGACAGGGTTTTCTACTGAAGCTTTCTTT.

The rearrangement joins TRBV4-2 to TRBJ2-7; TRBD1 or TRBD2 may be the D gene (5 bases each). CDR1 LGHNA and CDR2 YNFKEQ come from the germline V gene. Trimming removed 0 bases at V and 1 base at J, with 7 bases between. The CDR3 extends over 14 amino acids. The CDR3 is CASSQEGRSYEQYF. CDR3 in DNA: TGTGCCAGCAGCCAAGAGGGACGGTCCTACGAGCAGTACTTC.

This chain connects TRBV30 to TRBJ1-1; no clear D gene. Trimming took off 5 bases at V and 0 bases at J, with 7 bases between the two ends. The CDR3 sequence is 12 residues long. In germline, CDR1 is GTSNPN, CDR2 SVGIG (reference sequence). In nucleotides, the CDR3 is TGTGCCTGGGGGAATATGAACACTGAAGCTTTCTTT. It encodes CAWGNMNTEAFF.

This CDR3 is CASSTTGTGEYYGYTF. As DNA, the CDR3 is TGTGCCAGTAGTACGACCGGGACAGGGGAGTACTATGGCTACACCTTC. V and J are TRBV19 and TRBJ1-2; 10 bases fit TRBD1. With V trimmed by 4 bases and J by 3 bases, 8 bases remained unmatched. Germline V gene sequence: CDR1 LNHDA, CDR2 SQIVND (reference sequence). The CDR3 has 16 amino acids. The whole variable domain, remainder taken from reference TRBV19 and TRBJ1-2, is DGGITQSPKYLFRKEGQNVTLSCEQNLNHDAMYWYRQDPGQGLRLIYYSQIVNDFQKGDIAEGYSVSREKKESFPLTVTSAQKNPTAFYLCASSTTGTGEYYGYTFGSGTRLTVV.

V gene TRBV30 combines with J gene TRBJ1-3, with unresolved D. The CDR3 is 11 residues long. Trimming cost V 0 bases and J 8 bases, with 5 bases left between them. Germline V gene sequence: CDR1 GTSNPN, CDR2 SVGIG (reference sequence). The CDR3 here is CAWSVGDTIYF. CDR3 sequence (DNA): TGTGCCTGGAGTGTTGGGGACACCATATATTTT.